The 8 T cell receptor beta chains below all came from one sample that was sequenced in a study of T cell responses to AZD1222 COVID-19 vaccine. Some clones are missing from TCRdb's copy, which holds only in-frame ones; the method was immunoSEQ multiplex PCR. The sample gives 180,000 or so clones, around nine tenths of which show up once; less than 3% is in the top ten. The material was peripheral blood, obtained on day 0 of AZD1222 vaccination. The receptors shown here come from an adult in good health.

This chain joins TRBV11-3 and TRBJ1-1; no firm D call. Trimming stripped 3 bases from V and 5 bases from J, with 10 bases between. Germline loops: CDR1 SGHNT, CDR2 YENEEA. The CDR3 is made up of 13 amino acids. CDR3 nucleotide sequence: TGTGCCAGCAGCTTGGGGATTGGGACTGAAGCTTTCTTT. This gives the protein CASSLGIGTEAFF.

Concerning this clone itself: The sample has other DNA sequences that encode this CDR3 too. CDR3 sequence (DNA): TGTGCCAGCAGTTTAATGGGCCCCTATCAGCCCCAGCATTTT. As protein: CASSLMGPYQPQHF. The V call is TRBV27, the J call TRBJ1-5; unclear D gene. Germline CDR1 and CDR2: MNHEY and SMNVEV (reference sequence). Trimming left V 2 bases short and J 5 bases short, with 10 bases between. This CDR3 spans 14 amino acids.

The J gene is TRBJ1-2, the V gene TRBV9, with a weak D call TRBD1 (6 bases). CDR1 is SGDLS and CDR2 is YYNGEE in the germline V gene. V was trimmed by 0 bases and J by 0 bases, leaving 12 bases between them. CDR3 length equals 16 residues. CDR3 in DNA: TGTGCCAGCAGCGTAGCCCAGGGGACTACTAACTATGGCTACACCTTC. This gives the protein CASSVAQGTTNYGYTF.

The rearrangement uses TRBV6-2 or TRBV6-3 and TRBJ2-7, with D unclear. Germline assignment: CDR1 MNHEY and CDR2 SVGEGT. The CDR3 is 16 residues long. V was trimmed by 2 bases and J by 0 bases, leaving 14 bases between them. CDR3 DNA: TGTGCCAGCAGTTACGAGTTCTGGGAAAGCTCCTACGAGCAGTACTTC. It codes for CASSYEFWESSYEQYF.

The rearrangement uses TRBV29-1 and TRBJ2-4; 7 nucleotides line up with TRBD2. CDR1 SQVTM and CDR2 ANQGSEA come from the germline V gene. V trimming: 4 bases; J trimming: 4 bases; junction bases outside the gene matches: 7. The CDR3 loop spans 14 amino acids. The CDR3 nucleotides are TGCAGCGTTGTGCCTGCGGGAGAGAAAAACATTCAGTACTTC. This translates into CSVVPAGEKNIQYF.

The V call is TRBV6-5, the J call TRBJ2-2; TRBD1 might be the D (6 bases). The CDR3 is 14 residues long. Germline lookup yields CDR1 MNHEY and CDR2 SVGAGI. The ends were cut back, 5 bases at V and 1 base at J, with 8 bases in the middle. CDR3 nucleotide sequence: TGTGCCAGCAGTAGACAGGTGAACACCGGGGAGCTGTTTTTT. Its translation: CASSRQVNTGELFF.

This chain uses TRBV2 with TRBJ1-5; D may be TRBD1 (5 bases). Trimming pared 7 bases from V and 3 bases from J, leaving 16 bases between. The germline gives CDR1 SNHLY, CDR2 FYNNEI. There are 15 residues in the CDR3. The CDR3 here is CASKFWGDDNQPQHF. The CDR3 region has the DNA TGTGCCAGCAAATTCTGGGGGGACGACAATCAGCCCCAGCATTTT.

V and J are TRBV19 and TRBJ1-3; 7 positions match TRBD1. The CDR3 sequence is 15 residues long. V shed 5 bases and J 4 bases; nucleotides not matched to a gene: 8. Germline CDR1 reads LNHDA; CDR2 reads SQIVND (reference sequence). The CDR3 region is CASSPTDRVGNTIYF. CDR3 bases: TGTGCCAGTAGTCCCACCGACAGGGTCGGAAACACCATATATTTT.